Described below is a single T cell receptor (beta chain) sequence and its context. This sample is part of a study of regulatory T cells in long-lasting Graves disease. The time point: persistent/refractory GD, antithyroid drugs over 5 years with positive TRAb. RNA extracted from PBMCs served as the sequencing template. CDR3 size: 15 residues. Between the trimmed V and J ends, which lost 5 bases and 4 bases, there was a span of 14 bases. CDR1 is LNHNV, CDR2 YYDKDF, per germline (reference sequence). Through Arm-PCR of CDR3 regions and iRepertoire HTBI primers, TCR beta libraries were built. TCRdb used MiXCR to reprocess the multiplex PCR reads, holding one entry per CDR3 protein. The table records under 450,000 distinct CDR3 sequences, 20% to 25% of them present only once.

The TCR sequence derives from a female donor with Graves disease. J is TRBJ1-4 and V is TRBV15; TRBD1 might be the D (6 bases). The material sequenced was peripheral blood mononuclear cells (PBMCs), taken when the disease was refractory, from a patient treated with antithyroid drugs. The CDR3 nucleotides read TGTGCCACCAGCCTCGGACAGACGGTTAATGAAAAACTGTTTTTT. This gives the protein CATSLGQTVNEKLFF.